The next 20 T cell receptor beta chains were all read from a single sample in a study of radiotherapy plus CTLA-4 blockade in lung cancer. TCRdb's copy holds only in-frame clones and misses some; the assay was immunoSEQ multiplex PCR. Of some 60,000 clones listed, roughly 80% are singletons. The input for sequencing was peripheral blood, taken from a patient treated with radiotherapy plus ipilimumab. The receptors here all came from a human donor with non-small cell lung cancer who had a complete response to radiotherapy plus ipilimumab.

The chain is built from TRBV6-1 and TRBJ1-2; TRBD1 is a possible D gene (5 bases). Germline assignment: CDR1 MNHNS and CDR2 SASEGT. V was clipped by 4 bases and J by 8 bases, with 20 bases between them. The CDR3 extends over 15 amino acids. The CDR3 region is CASSGRGGGGGGYTF. The CDR3, as DNA: TGTGCCAGCAGTGGCCGGGGTGGGGGGGGTGGCGGCTACACCTTC.

The V and J genes are TRBV11-3 and TRBJ2-1; 13 bases are a match to TRBD2. The germline V gene encodes CDR1 SGHNT and CDR2 YENEEA. The CDR3 contains 17 residues. V dropped 0 bases and J dropped 4; count of bases not matched to a gene: 3. CDR3 DNA sequence: TGTGCCAGCAGCTTAGACGGGACTAGCGGGACGTACAATGAGCAGTTCTTC. Its translation is CASSLDGTSGTYNEQFF.

The chain joins TRBV7-2 to TRBJ2-2; 11 nucleotides match TRBD1. V shed 6 bases and J 5 bases; nucleotides not matched to a gene: 8. The CDR3 is 16 amino acids. Germline V gene lookup returns CDR1 SGHTA and CDR2 FQGNSA. CDR3 DNA: TGTGCCAGCAGACCGCACGGGACAGGGGGTACCGGGGAGCTGTTTTTT. Translation: CASRPHGTGGTGELFF.

This clone was detected only a few times. J is TRBJ1-3 and V is TRBV9; the match to TRBD1 covers 8 bases. The CDR3 runs to 15 residues. After removal of 2 bases from V and 0 bases from J, the junction contained 1 base not matched to a gene. CDR1 is SGDLS and CDR2 is YYNGEE in the germline V gene. The CDR3: CASSVGQGSGNTIYF. In DNA form, the CDR3 reads TGTGCCAGCAGCGTCGGACAGGGCTCTGGAAACACCATATATTTT.

This clone was observed once. The chain joins TRBV27 to TRBJ1-1; the match to TRBD1 covers 7 bases. Germline V gives CDR1 MNHEY, CDR2 SMNVEV (reference sequence). After removal of 2 bases from V and 5 bases from J, the junction contained 8 bases not matched to a gene. The CDR3 spans 15 residues. CDR3 nucleotide sequence: TGTGCCAGCAGTTTAATAGACAGGGTAGGGACTGAAGCTTTCTTT. Residues: CASSLIDRVGTEAFF.

This rearrangement joins TRBV27 to TRBJ2-7, with a tentative D call TRBD2 (6 bases). The CDR3 consists of 14 residues. V shed 5 bases and J shed 1 base, with 12 bases lying between them. Germline CDR1 and CDR2: MNHEY and SMNVEV (reference sequence). CDR3 in amino acids: CASSPSSVSYEQYV. CDR3 coding DNA: TGTGCCAGCAGTCCTTCTAGCGTGTCCTACGAGCAGTACGTC.

CDR3 in amino acids: CASSYTPGAGELFF. The CDR3 nucleotides are TGTGCCAGCAGTTACACACCAGGGGCCGGGGAGCTGTTTTTT. The chain carries TRBV6-6 and TRBJ2-2; weak D call: TRBD1 (6 bases). The ends were cut back, 2 bases at V and 6 bases at J, with 10 bases in the middle. CDR1 is MNHNY and CDR2 is SVGAGI in the germline V gene (reference sequence). This CDR3 has 14 residues.

This clone has only a few counts. The J gene is TRBJ2-1, the V gene TRBV7-9; TRBD1 matches at 8 bases. The CDR3 totals 17 residues. V lost 5 bases, J lost 1 base, and 10 bases stayed unmatched. Germline V gene lookup returns CDR1 SEHNR and CDR2 FQNEAQ (reference sequence). The CDR3 DNA sequence: TGTGCCAGCAGCGGGGTTGGTCGACAGGGGTCCTACAATGAGCAGTTCTTC. Its protein product is CASSGVGRQGSYNEQFF.

This clone was counted between two and nine times. The chain has TRBV27 and TRBJ2-6; 8 bases match TRBD1. This CDR3 spans 17 amino acids. Germline CDR1 MNHEY, CDR2 SMNVEV (reference sequence). With V trimmed by 6 bases and J by 1 base, 8 bases remained unmatched. The CDR3 DNA is TGTGCCAGCAGCGCGAGACAGGGGAGTTCTGGGGCCAACGTCCTGACTTTC. Translated, it gives CASSARQGSSGANVLTF.

The chain carries TRBV7-9 and TRBJ2-1; D might be TRBD1 (6 bases). Germline V gives CDR1 SEHNR, CDR2 FQNEAQ (reference sequence). The V and J ends lost 5 bases and 0 bases respectively, with 11 bases between them. The CDR3 is 15 amino acids. CDR3 nucleotides: TGTGCCAGCAGCACAGGGATTAGCTCCTACAATGAGCAGTTCTTC. Its translation: CASSTGISSYNEQFF.

V usage is TRBV30 and J usage is TRBJ2-7; 10 positions match TRBD2. Germline V gene lookup returns CDR1 GTSNPN and CDR2 SVGIG (reference sequence). The V and J ends lost 5 bases and 0 bases, in that order; junction bases with no gene match: 4. The CDR3 extends over 14 amino acids. CDR3 region: CAWQLAGSSYEQYF. In DNA, the CDR3 is TGTGCCTGGCAACTAGCGGGGAGCTCCTACGAGCAGTACTTC.

This chain connects TRBV10-3 to TRBJ2-3, with D possibly TRBD2 on 7 matching bases. Germline lookup yields CDR1 ENHRY and CDR2 SYGVKD. Trimming shortened V by 11 bases and J by 3 bases, and 18 bases separated the two germline ends. The CDR3 is made up of 14 amino acids. CDR3 nucleotide sequence: TGTGCCTTAAAGGCAGGGGAGGGGACAGATACGCAGTATTTT. Translating gives CALKAGEGTDTQYF.

The rearrangement links TRBV10-3 to TRBJ2-3; D is perhaps TRBD1 (5 bases). The CDR3 is 13 amino acids. The germline gives CDR1 ENHRY, CDR2 SYGVKD. Trimming removed 0 bases from V and 6 bases from J, with 7 bases in between. CDR3 sequence: CAISESTVDTQYF. Here the CDR3 DNA reads TGTGCCATCAGTGAGTCGACAGTTGATACGCAGTATTTT.

V usage is TRBV5-1 and J usage is TRBJ2-7; 7 bases line up with TRBD1. The CDR3 loop spans 16 amino acids. With 1 base clipped from V and 12 bases from J, the junction kept 19 bases outside the gene matches. Germline V CDR1 and CDR2: SGHRS, YFSETQ. The CDR3 region is CASSLQTFGQDLLRYV. CDR3 in DNA: TGCGCCAGCAGCTTGCAGACTTTTGGACAGGATCTCCTACGGTACGTC.

The gene calls are TRBV7-9 and TRBJ2-3; D might be TRBD2 (5 bases). The CDR3 has 14 residues. Looked up from germline, CDR1 is SEHNR and CDR2 is FQNEAQ (reference sequence). The germline V and J ends were trimmed by 5 bases and 7 bases, with 16 bases remaining between them. The CDR3 DNA follows: TGTGCCAGCAGCCATGGACTCACGCACCATACGCAGTATTTT. Translated: CASSHGLTHHTQYF.

The chain links TRBV18 to TRBJ2-7; 8 bases are a match to TRBD2. Germline V lookup: CDR1 KGHSH, CDR2 LQKENI. The CDR3 has 13 residues. The V segment lost 3 bases and the J segment 3 bases; nucleotides outside the gene matches: 1. The CDR3, as DNA: TGTGCCAGCTCACCCCGGGAGGGCTACGAGCAGTACGTC. Its protein product is CASSPREGYEQYV.

This chain joins TRBV2 and TRBJ2-1, with 12 bases identical to TRBD2. Germline CDR1 reads SNHLY; CDR2 reads FYNNEI. The CDR3 sequence is 14 residues long. V lost 5 bases, J lost 7 bases, and 3 bases stayed unmatched. The chain's CDR3 is CASSRTSGMNEQFF. DNA of the CDR3: TGTGCCAGCAGTAGGACTAGCGGGATGAATGAGCAGTTCTTC.

CDR3 DNA sequence: TGCAGCGGGATGACAGATTTTAGCTCCTACAATGAGCAGTTCTTC. Its translation: CSGMTDFSSYNEQFF. The V gene is TRBV29-1, the J gene TRBJ2-1, with D tentatively TRBD1 (5 bases). The germline V gene has CDR1 SQVTM and CDR2 ANQGSEA. V shed 7 bases and J shed 0 bases, with 16 bases lying between them. This CDR3 spans 15 amino acids.

The chain couples TRBV19 to TRBJ2-4; TRBD1 agrees at 8 bases. J was trimmed by 2 bases and V by 5 bases; bases with no gene match: 14. The CDR3 covers 18 residues. CDR1 LNHDA and CDR2 SQIVND come from the germline V gene (reference sequence). The CDR3: CASSPRTGRRVSKNIQYF. The CDR3 nucleotides read TGTGCCAGTAGTCCCCGGACAGGGCGGAGAGTGTCCAAAAACATTCAGTACTTC.

This clone was counted a single time. The same CDR3 also results from other DNA sequences found in this sample. The genes are TRBV18 and TRBJ1-5; TRBD1 aligns across 7 bases. Germline V gene data show CDR1 as KGHSH and CDR2 as LQKENI. The ends lost 2 bases at V and 2 bases at J; junction bases unmatched: 0. The length of the CDR3 is 14 residues. Here the CDR3 reads CASSPTGGNQPQHF. The CDR3 DNA sequence: TGTGCCAGCTCACCAACAGGGGGCAATCAGCCCCAGCATTTT.